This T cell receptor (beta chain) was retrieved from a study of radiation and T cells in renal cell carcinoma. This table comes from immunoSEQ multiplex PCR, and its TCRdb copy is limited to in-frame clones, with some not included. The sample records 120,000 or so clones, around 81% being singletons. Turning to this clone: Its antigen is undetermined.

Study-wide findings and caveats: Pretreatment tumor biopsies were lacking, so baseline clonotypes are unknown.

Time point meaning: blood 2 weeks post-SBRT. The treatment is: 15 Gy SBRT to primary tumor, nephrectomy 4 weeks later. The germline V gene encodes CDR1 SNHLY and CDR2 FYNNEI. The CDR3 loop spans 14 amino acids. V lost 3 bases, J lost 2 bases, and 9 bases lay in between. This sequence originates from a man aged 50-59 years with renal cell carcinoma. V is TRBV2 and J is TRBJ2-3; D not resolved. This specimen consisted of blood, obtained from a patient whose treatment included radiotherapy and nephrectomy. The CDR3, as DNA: TGTGCCAGCAGTGAGGTACAGAACACAGATACGCAGTATTTT. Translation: CASSEVQNTDTQYF. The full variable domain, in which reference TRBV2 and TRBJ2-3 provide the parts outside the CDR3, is EPEVTQTPSHQVTQMGQEVILRCVPISNHLYFYWYRQILGQKVEFLVSFYNNEISEKSEIFDDQFSVERPDGSNFTLKIRSTKLEDSAMYFCASSEVQNTDTQYFGPGTRLTVL.